This TCR beta chain was identified in a study of OX40 agonist ivuxolimab in advanced cancers. Whole-study results and caveats: More expanded clones were found, on average, in CD8+ than in CD4+ T cells.

TCRdb keeps only in-frame clones here, not all; method: immunoSEQ multiplex PCR. There are about 34,000 clones in the sample; about nine tenths occur only once, and about 8.2% lies in the top ten. As for this clone: Its antigen is unknown.

Trimming left V 0 bases short and J 3 bases short, with 6 bases between. Per germline, CDR1 SGDLS and CDR2 YYNGEE. This CDR3 comprises 13 residues. The input for sequencing was CD4+ or CD8+ T cells sorted from blood, taken in a trial of the OX40 agonist ivuxolimab. This TCR derives from an adult with an advanced solid tumor such as melanoma, head and neck, liver or kidney cancer. The rearrangement uses TRBV9 and TRBJ1-1; D gene unclear. This chain's CDR3 is CASSVVQDTEAFF. The CDR3 region has the DNA TGTGCCAGCAGCGTAGTCCAGGACACTGAAGCTTTCTTT.